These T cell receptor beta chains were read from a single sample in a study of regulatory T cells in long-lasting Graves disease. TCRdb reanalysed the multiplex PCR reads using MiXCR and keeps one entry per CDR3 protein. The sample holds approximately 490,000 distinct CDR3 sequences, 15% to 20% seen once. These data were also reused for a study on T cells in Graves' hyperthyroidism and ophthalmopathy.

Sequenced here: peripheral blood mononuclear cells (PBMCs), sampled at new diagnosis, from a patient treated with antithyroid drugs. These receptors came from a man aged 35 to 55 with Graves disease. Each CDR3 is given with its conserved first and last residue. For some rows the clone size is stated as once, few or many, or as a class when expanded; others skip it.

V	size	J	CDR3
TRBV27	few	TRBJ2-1	CASSLRRRSSYNEQFF
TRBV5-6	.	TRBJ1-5	CASSFKGGWGNQPQHF
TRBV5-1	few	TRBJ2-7	CASSPSGLVYEQYF
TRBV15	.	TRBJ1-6	CATSRDGDYNSPLHF
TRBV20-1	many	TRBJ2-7	CSARELSGMTKNEQYF
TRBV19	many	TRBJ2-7	CASSRVSGSYEQYF
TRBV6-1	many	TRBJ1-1	CASKRDRGLNTEAFF
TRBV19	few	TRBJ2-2	CASSMEIRRTGELFF
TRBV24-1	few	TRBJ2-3	CATSDSSTSGAMDTQYF
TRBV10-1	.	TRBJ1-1	CASSESGDREAFF
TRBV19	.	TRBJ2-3	CASSNPDRGSDTQYF
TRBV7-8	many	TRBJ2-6	CASSPSEGGLSGANVLTF